One sample yielded the 3 T cell receptor beta chains listed below, sequenced in a study of early T cells in non-severe SARS-CoV-2 infection. A single record per CDR3 protein comes from TCRdb applying MiXCR to the 5' RACE reads. The repertoire consists of some 59,000 distinct CDR3 sequences, with around 8.5% occurring once and the leading ten covering about a fifth. Sequencing used whole blood. These receptors all come from an adult who was a healthcare worker with PCR-confirmed SARS-CoV-2 infection or an uninfected control (not recorded which).

This clonotype was seen only a few times. The J gene is TRBJ1-6, the V gene TRBV12-3 or TRBV12-4, with TRBD1 matching over 11 bases. The CDR3 sequence is 13 residues long. V was pared by 2 bases and J by 16 bases, with 4 bases of the junction left unmatched. The DNA of the CDR3 is TGTGCCAGCAGTTTAAGTGGGACAGGGGGTCTCCACTTT. Translation: CASSLSGTGGLHF.

The sample holds many counts of this clonotype. This chain links TRBV20-1 with TRBJ1-1; no reliable D call. V lost 3 bases and J lost 1, with 3 bases in between. Germline CDR1 is DFQATT and CDR2 is SNEGSKA (reference sequence). This CDR3 has 11 residues. CDR3 protein: CSASGNTEAFF. Written as DNA, the CDR3 is TGCAGTGCTAGCGGGAACACTGAAGCTTTCTTT.

This chain uses TRBV27 with TRBJ2-7; the D gene could be TRBD1 or TRBD2 (5 bases each). Trimming stripped 4 bases from V and 3 bases from J, with 13 bases between. The CDR3 is 14 residues long. Germline CDR1 and CDR2: MNHEY and SMNVEV (reference sequence). CDR3 nucleotide sequence: TGTGCCAGCAGTTATTCTCGGGGCCGCTACGAGCAGTACTTC. This gives the protein CASSYSRGRYEQYF.